This TCR beta chain comes out of a study of T-cell memory formation after mild COVID-19. From 5'RACE with constant-segment primers came TCR alpha and TCR beta cDNA libraries that carried sample barcodes and UMIs. TCRdb recomputed calls from the 5' RACE reads with MiXCR, one row per CDR3 protein. This sample has some 210,000 distinct CDR3 sequences, with about a sixth found just once. This clonotype was found a few times. CDR1 SGHRS and CDR2 YFSETQ come from the germline V gene. V lost 5 bases and J 10 bases, leaving 17 bases between the germline ends. The CDR3 loop spans 13 amino acids. This clonotype was sampled from an adult woman who had mild COVID-19 (a few samples of this study predate the infection). Cell type and time point are not known. The specimen sequenced was PBMCs or a T cell subset sorted from them (not recorded which). This rearrangement joins TRBV5-1 to TRBJ2-3, with a possible D match to TRBD2 (6 bases). CDR3 loop: CASRDIAVTAQYF. As DNA, the CDR3 is TGCGCCAGCAGAGACATAGCGGTGACGGCGCAGTATTTT.